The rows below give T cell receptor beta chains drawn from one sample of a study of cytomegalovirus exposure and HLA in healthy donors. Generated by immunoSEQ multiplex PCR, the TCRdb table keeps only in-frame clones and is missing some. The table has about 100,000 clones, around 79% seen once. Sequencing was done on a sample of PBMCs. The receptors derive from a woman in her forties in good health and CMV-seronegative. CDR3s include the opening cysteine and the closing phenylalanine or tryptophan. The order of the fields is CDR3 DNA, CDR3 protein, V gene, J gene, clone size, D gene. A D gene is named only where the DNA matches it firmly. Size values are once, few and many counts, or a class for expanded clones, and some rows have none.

cdr3_nt: TGTGCCAGCAGCGGGCAAGCGGGGGCCCTGCCTAATGAGCAGTTCTTC
cdr3_aa: CASSGQAGALPNEQFF
v_call: TRBV9
j_call: TRBJ2-1
clone_size: -
d_call: TRBD2

cdr3_nt: TGTGCCAGCAGTAAACAGGGGGCCATGAACACTGAAGCTTTCTTT
cdr3_aa: CASSKQGAMNTEAFF
v_call: TRBV2
j_call: TRBJ1-1
clone_size: -
d_call: TRBD1

cdr3_nt: TGTGCCAGCAGGGGGACAGGATCCACTGAAGCTTTCTTT
cdr3_aa: CASRGTGSTEAFF
v_call: TRBV6-1
j_call: TRBJ1-1
clone_size: -
d_call: TRBD1

cdr3_nt: TGTGCCAGCAGTTCAACCTTTGGGGGCCAGCCCCAGCATTTT
cdr3_aa: CASSSTFGGQPQHF
v_call: TRBV2
j_call: TRBJ1-5
clone_size: -
d_call: -

cdr3_nt: TGTGCCAGCAGTGGACTGGACGAGCAGTACTTC
cdr3_aa: CASSGLDEQYF
v_call: TRBV2
j_call: TRBJ2-7
clone_size: few
d_call: -

cdr3_nt: TGTGCCAGCAGCTTTAGCGGAGCCTACACCGGGGAGCTGTTTTTT
cdr3_aa: CASSFSGAYTGELFF
v_call: TRBV5-4
j_call: TRBJ2-2
clone_size: -
d_call: -

cdr3_nt: TGTGCCAGCACCCTGTACCAAGAGACCCAGTACTTC
cdr3_aa: CASTLYQETQYF
v_call: TRBV6-1
j_call: TRBJ2-5
clone_size: -
d_call: -

cdr3_nt: TGTGCCACCAGCACCCAAGCCCCTAGCGGATACTTCCCCTCCTACGAGCAGTACTTC
cdr3_aa: CATSTQAPSGYFPSYEQYF
v_call: TRBV15
j_call: TRBJ2-7
clone_size: -
d_call: TRBD2

cdr3_nt: TGTTCCAGCAGCCCCAAACGGACAGGGGAGACAGATACGCAGTATTTT
cdr3_aa: CSSSPKRTGETDTQYF
v_call: TRBV7-9
j_call: TRBJ2-3
clone_size: -
d_call: TRBD1

cdr3_nt: TGTGCCAGCAGCTCCGGGGACAGGGCTGAGAACACTGAAGCTTTCTTT
cdr3_aa: CASSSGDRAENTEAFF
v_call: TRBV7-9
j_call: TRBJ1-1
clone_size: -
d_call: TRBD1

cdr3_nt: TGTGCCAGCAGATATTATGGCTTGGGGGACAGGTCTAATTCACCCCTCCACTTT
cdr3_aa: CASRYYGLGDRSNSPLHF
v_call: TRBV7-9
j_call: TRBJ1-6
clone_size: -
d_call: TRBD1

cdr3_nt: TGTGCCAGCACCGCAGGGGACTATGGCTACACCTTC
cdr3_aa: CASTAGDYGYTF
v_call: TRBV2
j_call: TRBJ1-2
clone_size: -
d_call: -

cdr3_nt: TGTGCCAGTGGGCAGGACAAAATACACTATGAAGCTTTCTTT
cdr3_aa: CASGQDKIHYEAFF
v_call: TRBV6-5
j_call: TRBJ1-1
clone_size: few
d_call: -

cdr3_nt: TGTGCCAGCAGTGAAGGGACAGGGGTTCCACTGAAGTTCTTC
cdr3_aa: CASSEGTGVPLKFF
v_call: TRBV6-4
j_call: TRBJ2-1
clone_size: -
d_call: TRBD1

cdr3_nt: TGCGCCAGCAGCATCGAGGGGAGGGAGGAGACCCAGTACTTC
cdr3_aa: CASSIEGREETQYF
v_call: TRBV5-1
j_call: TRBJ2-5
clone_size: -
d_call: TRBD2

cdr3_nt: TGTGCCAGCAGCTTAGCAGGGGGCAACCCCAATCAGCCCCAGCATTTT
cdr3_aa: CASSLAGGNPNQPQHF
v_call: TRBV7-9
j_call: TRBJ1-5
clone_size: -
d_call: TRBD1

cdr3_nt: TGTGCCTGGAGTGCGGGAGCAAGAGATACGCAGTATTTT
cdr3_aa: CAWSAGARDTQYF
v_call: TRBV30
j_call: TRBJ2-3
clone_size: few
d_call: -

cdr3_nt: TGCGCCAGCAGCTCGGCGGGGAATGAAAAACTGTTTTTT
cdr3_aa: CASSSAGNEKLFF
v_call: TRBV5-1
j_call: TRBJ1-4
clone_size: -
d_call: -

cdr3_nt: TGTGCCAGTAGGCTAGCGGGGGGGGAGACCCAGTACTTC
cdr3_aa: CASRLAGGETQYF
v_call: TRBV19
j_call: TRBJ2-5
clone_size: -
d_call: TRBD2

cdr3_nt: TGTGCCAGCAGCCAAGACTCAGGTATAGATACGCAGTATTTT
cdr3_aa: CASSQDSGIDTQYF
v_call: TRBV4-2
j_call: TRBJ2-3
clone_size: -
d_call: -

cdr3_nt: TGTGCCAGCAGCTCCAGGGGCAACACTGAAGCTTTCTTT
cdr3_aa: CASSSRGNTEAFF
v_call: TRBV7-8
j_call: TRBJ1-1
clone_size: -
d_call: -

cdr3_nt: TGCGCCAGCAGCGCTCGACAGGGCACTTTATCCCATGAGCAGTTCTTC
cdr3_aa: CASSARQGTLSHEQFF
v_call: TRBV5-1
j_call: TRBJ2-1
clone_size: -
d_call: TRBD1

cdr3_nt: TGTGCCAGCCGGCTCGGGGAGGCCCAGTACTTC
cdr3_aa: CASRLGEAQYF
v_call: TRBV10-3
j_call: TRBJ2-5
clone_size: -
d_call: -

cdr3_nt: TGTGCCAGCAGACTAAAATACGAGGGGGTCACTGAAGCTTTCTTT
cdr3_aa: CASRLKYEGVTEAFF
v_call: TRBV27
j_call: TRBJ1-1
clone_size: -
d_call: -

cdr3_nt: TGTGCCAGCAGCAAAGCGGACCCGGGACAGGACAATGAGCAGTTCTTC
cdr3_aa: CASSKADPGQDNEQFF
v_call: TRBV21-1
j_call: TRBJ2-1
clone_size: -
d_call: -

cdr3_nt: TGTGCCAGCAGCTTCGTTTCTTCTCCAGATACGCAGTATTTT
cdr3_aa: CASSFVSSPDTQYF
v_call: TRBV11-2
j_call: TRBJ2-3
clone_size: -
d_call: -

cdr3_nt: TGTGCCAGTAGTACCCCCGGTACAGGGGGGTTTGAGACCCAGTACTTC
cdr3_aa: CASSTPGTGGFETQYF
v_call: TRBV19
j_call: TRBJ2-5
clone_size: -
d_call: TRBD1

cdr3_nt: TGTGCCAGCAGGACCTTAGCGGGAAGTTCAGGGGAGCTGTTTTTT
cdr3_aa: CASRTLAGSSGELFF
v_call: TRBV27
j_call: TRBJ2-2
clone_size: -
d_call: TRBD2

cdr3_nt: TGTGCCAGCAGCTTAGGTCCAGGGCGGGAGCAGTACTTC
cdr3_aa: CASSLGPGREQYF
v_call: TRBV7-2
j_call: TRBJ2-7
clone_size: -
d_call: -

cdr3_nt: TGTGCCAGTAGTATAGAGAGGAAGAACACTGAAGCTTTCTTT
cdr3_aa: CASSIERKNTEAFF
v_call: TRBV19
j_call: TRBJ1-1
clone_size: -
d_call: -

cdr3_nt: TGTGCCTGGAGTTCACGACCGCAGGGTCCCTACGAGCAGTACTTC
cdr3_aa: CAWSSRPQGPYEQYF
v_call: TRBV30
j_call: TRBJ2-7
clone_size: -
d_call: -

cdr3_nt: TGTGCCAGCAGCCAAGAGGGACAGGCAAGCTCCTATAATTCACCCCTCCACTTT
cdr3_aa: CASSQEGQASSYNSPLHF
v_call: TRBV4-2
j_call: TRBJ1-6
clone_size: few
d_call: TRBD1

cdr3_nt: TGCGCCAGCAGTCCTGGAAGGGGCTTGAACACCGGGGAGCTGTTTTTT
cdr3_aa: CASSPGRGLNTGELFF
v_call: TRBV5-1
j_call: TRBJ2-2
clone_size: -
d_call: -

cdr3_nt: TGTGCCAGTAGTATCCCAGGGACTAATGAAAAACTGTTTTTT
cdr3_aa: CASSIPGTNEKLFF
v_call: TRBV19
j_call: TRBJ1-4
clone_size: -
d_call: -

cdr3_nt: TGTGCCAGCAGTATACAGGGAATAACCTACAATGAGCAGTTCTTC
cdr3_aa: CASSIQGITYNEQFF
v_call: TRBV7-3
j_call: TRBJ2-1
clone_size: -
d_call: -

cdr3_nt: TGTGCCAGCAGCTTATTCACGGACCAAGAGACCCAGTACTTC
cdr3_aa: CASSLFTDQETQYF
v_call: TRBV7-9
j_call: TRBJ2-5
clone_size: -
d_call: -

cdr3_nt: TGCGCCAGCAGCTCCGGGAGGGCCCCCACAGATACGCAGTATTTT
cdr3_aa: CASSSGRAPTDTQYF
v_call: TRBV5-1
j_call: TRBJ2-3
clone_size: few
d_call: TRBD2

cdr3_nt: TGTGCCACCAGCAGAGGTCGACAGGGGAACGGAAACACCATATATTTT
cdr3_aa: CATSRGRQGNGNTIYF
v_call: TRBV15
j_call: TRBJ1-3
clone_size: -
d_call: TRBD1

cdr3_nt: TGTGCTAGCAGCAACCGACTAGCGCACGATACGCAGTATTTT
cdr3_aa: CASSNRLAHDTQYF
v_call: TRBV7-7
j_call: TRBJ2-3
clone_size: few
d_call: TRBD2

cdr3_nt: TGTGCCAGCAGCTTAACCCGGGACAGGGCCTACAATGAGCAGTTCTTC
cdr3_aa: CASSLTRDRAYNEQFF
v_call: TRBV7-3
j_call: TRBJ2-1
clone_size: -
d_call: TRBD1

cdr3_nt: TGTGCCAGCAGCCCCGGGGGAGGGAGCGCCAGGGGCTACACCTTC
cdr3_aa: CASSPGGGSARGYTF
v_call: TRBV7-2
j_call: TRBJ1-2
clone_size: -
d_call: -